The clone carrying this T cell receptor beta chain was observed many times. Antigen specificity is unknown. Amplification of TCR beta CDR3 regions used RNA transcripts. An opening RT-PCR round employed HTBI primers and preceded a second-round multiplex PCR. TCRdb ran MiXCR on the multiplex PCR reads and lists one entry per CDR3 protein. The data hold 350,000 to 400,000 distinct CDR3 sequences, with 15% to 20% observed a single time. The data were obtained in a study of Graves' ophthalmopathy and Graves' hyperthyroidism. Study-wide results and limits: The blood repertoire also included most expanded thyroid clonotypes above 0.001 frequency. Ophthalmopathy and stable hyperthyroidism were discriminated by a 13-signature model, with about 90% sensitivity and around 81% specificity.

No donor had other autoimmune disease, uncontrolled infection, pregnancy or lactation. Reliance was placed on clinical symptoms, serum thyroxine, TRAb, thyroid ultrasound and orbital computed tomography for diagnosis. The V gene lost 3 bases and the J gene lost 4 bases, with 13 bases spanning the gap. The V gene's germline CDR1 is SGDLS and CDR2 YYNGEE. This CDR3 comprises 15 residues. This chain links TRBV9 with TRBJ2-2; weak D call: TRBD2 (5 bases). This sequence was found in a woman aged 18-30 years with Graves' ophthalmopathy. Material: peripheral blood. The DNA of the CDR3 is TGTGCCAGCAGCGATAGAGGAGGTCGCACCGGGGAGCTGTTTTTT. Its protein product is CASSDRGGRTGELFF.